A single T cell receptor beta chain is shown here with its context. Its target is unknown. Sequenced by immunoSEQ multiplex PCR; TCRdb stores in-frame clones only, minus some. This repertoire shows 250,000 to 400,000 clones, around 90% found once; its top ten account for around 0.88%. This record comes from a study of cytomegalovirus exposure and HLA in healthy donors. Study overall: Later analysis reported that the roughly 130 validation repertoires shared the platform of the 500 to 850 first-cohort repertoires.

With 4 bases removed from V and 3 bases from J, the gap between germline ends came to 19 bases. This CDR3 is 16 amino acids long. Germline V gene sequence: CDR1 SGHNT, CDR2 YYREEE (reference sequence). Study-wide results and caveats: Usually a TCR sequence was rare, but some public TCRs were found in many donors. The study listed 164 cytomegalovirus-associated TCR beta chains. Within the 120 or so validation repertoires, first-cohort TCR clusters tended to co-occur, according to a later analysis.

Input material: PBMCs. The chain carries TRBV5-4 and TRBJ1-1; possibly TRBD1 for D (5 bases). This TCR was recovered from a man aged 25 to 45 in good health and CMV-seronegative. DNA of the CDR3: TGTGCCAGCAGCCCTGGGTTGGGGCGGGGAGACACTGAAGCTTTCTTT. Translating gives CASSPGLGRGDTEAFF.